The 5 T cell receptor beta chains given below trace back to one sample, sequenced in a study of shared clonotypes between healthy human individuals. Produced via immunoSEQ multiplex PCR; TCRdb's table is partial and in-frame only. The data contain about 2.4 million clones, over 85% of them singletons. The sequencing input was naive CD4+ T cells from PBMCs. The subset here: CD45RA+ positively selected. Receptors were obtained from a man between 18 and 29 years old in good health. Some clones in this sample may be carry-over from other donors' samples.

The CDR3 DNA reads as TGTGCCAGCAGACGGACCGGGTCTAACTATGGCTACACCTTC. Encoded protein: CASRRTGSNYGYTF. The chain carries TRBV27 and TRBJ1-2; D is unresolved. Germline V CDR1 and CDR2: MNHEY, SMNVEV (reference sequence). The CDR3 covers 14 residues. Trimming shortened V by 6 bases and J by 0 bases, and 11 bases separated the two germline ends.

CDR3 amino acids: CASQLRGAAEAFF. CDR3 coding DNA: TGCGCCAGCCAACTCAGGGGGGCAGCTGAAGCTTTCTTT. This chain joins TRBV5-1 and TRBJ1-1; 7 bases fit TRBD1. CDR3 length equals 13 residues. The trim removed 7 bases at V and 6 bases at J, leaving 9 bases unmatched. Germline V gene lookup returns CDR1 SGHRS and CDR2 YFSETQ. The full variable domain, completed using reference TRBV5-1 and TRBJ1-1, is KAGVTQTPRYLIKTRGQQVTLSCSPISGHRSVSWYQQTPGQGLQFLFEYFSETQRNKGNFPGRFSGRQFSNSRSEMNVSTLELGDSALYLCASQLRGAAEAFFGQGTRLTVV.

About this clone itself: The identical CDR3 is also encoded by other nucleotide sequences in the sample. This chain links TRBV5-8 with TRBJ1-2; 8 bases match TRBD1. The length of the CDR3 is 15 residues. Germline CDR1 is SGHTS and CDR2 is YDEGEE. V was pared by 1 base and J by 5 bases, with 7 bases of the junction left unmatched. In DNA form, the CDR3 reads TGTGCCAGCAGCTTGACCGGGACAGGTGTTTATGGCTACACCTTC. Its translation: CASSLTGTGVYGYTF.

V is TRBV7-8 and J is TRBJ2-3; TRBD2 aligns across 7 bases. The CDR3 covers 15 residues. The V and J ends lost 5 bases and 5 bases, in that order; junction bases with no gene match: 10. The germline V gene has CDR1 SGHVS and CDR2 FQNEAQ. CDR3 amino acids: CASSPTRGRIDTQYF. The CDR3 DNA follows: TGTGCCAGCAGCCCCACCCGCGGGAGAATAGATACGCAGTATTTT.

As for this clone: Other DNA sequences in the sample encode the same CDR3. The V and J genes are TRBV6-5 and TRBJ1-5, with 9 bases aligning to TRBD1. The CDR3 is 15 residues long. The junction had 3 bases not matched to a gene; V was cut back by 0 bases and J by 6 bases. Germline V lookup: CDR1 MNHEY, CDR2 SVGAGI. CDR3: CASSYSGQGGQPQHF. CDR3 coding DNA: TGTGCCAGCAGTTACTCGGGACAGGGAGGTCAGCCCCAGCATTTT.